Listed below are T cell receptor beta chains from one sample, sequenced in a study of shared clonotypes between healthy human individuals. Sequencing used immunoSEQ multiplex PCR; TCRdb keeps in-frame clones, though not all of them. Of 1.5 million to 2.5 million clones in the sample, around 96% are singletons; the top ten hold approximately 1%. Sequencing was done on a sample of naive CD8+ T cells sorted from blood. Receptors were obtained from a man younger than 30 in good health. CDR3s include the opening cysteine and the closing phenylalanine or tryptophan. A D gene is named only where the DNA matches it firmly. Some rows mark clone size as missing; the rest say once, few, many or name a class of expanded clone.

j_call v_call clone_size d_call cdr3_nt cdr3_aa
TRBJ2-1 TRBV11-2 . . TGTGCCAGCAGCTTCTGGCAGGGGTCCTACAATGAGCAGTTCTTC CASSFWQGSYNEQFF
TRBJ2-3 TRBV6-5 . . TGTGCCAGCTGGGGAGAGCGCACAGATACGCAGTATTTT CASWGERTDTQYF
TRBJ1-1 TRBV27 . . TGTGCCAGCAGTTTATCGGCCGGGGAACTGGGAACTGAAGCTTTCTTT CASSLSAGELGTEAFF
TRBJ1-1 TRBV2 . . TGTGCCAGCAGTGAAACAGGGAGGCCTGAAGCTTTCTTT CASSETGRPEAFF
TRBJ2-7 TRBV6-5 . . TGTGCCAGCAGTTACCCCATTTACTACGAGCAGTACTTC CASSYPIYYEQYF
TRBJ2-1 TRBV9 . . TGTGCCAGCAGCGTAGAGGTGGGAGGTTCCCTGGCAGGTGAGCAGTTCTTC CASSVEVGGSLAGEQFF
TRBJ2-7 TRBV6-1 . . TGTGCCAGCAGTGAAGAGGGGGGAGAATCCTACGAGCAGTACTTC CASSEEGGESYEQYF
TRBJ2-7 TRBV29-1 . . TGCAGCCAAGATTCCTTCTGCGAGCAGTACTTC CSQDSFCEQYF
TRBJ2-1 TRBV9 . . TGTGCCAGCAGCACCGGGGACCCTTACAATGAGCAGTTCTTC CASSTGDPYNEQFF
TRBJ2-7 TRBV7-2 . . TGTGCCAGCAGCGGCAGTGTCCTCGAGCAGTACTTC CASSGSVLEQYF
TRBJ2-7 TRBV7-9 . . TGTGCCAGCAGCCCGAGACAAGGCTCCTACGAGCAGTACTTC CASSPRQGSYEQYF
TRBJ2-1 TRBV14 . . TGTGCCAGCAGCCAGTCGTGGGGGAGCTCCTACAATGAGCAGTTCTTC CASSQSWGSSYNEQFF
TRBJ2-3 TRBV5-1 . . TGCGCCAGCAGCGTCCTCGGCAGCCCGGATACGCAGTATTTT CASSVLGSPDTQYF
TRBJ1-2 TRBV6-1 . . TGTGCCAGCAGTGAATTCGCCGGGCCTGCTGGAGGCTACACCTTC CASSEFAGPAGGYTF
TRBJ1-1 TRBV6-1 . . TGTGCCAGCAGTGAATATCAGGCGAACACTGAAGCTTTCTTT CASSEYQANTEAFF
TRBJ1-1 TRBV19 . . TGTGCCAGTAGTATAATAAGGGGGTCGGTTATTGGCACTGAAGCTTTCTTT CASSIIRGSVIGTEAFF
TRBJ2-7 TRBV4-1 . . TGCGCCAGCAGCCAGGGGCCCGGAGTGACAGTCAGTCCCGAGCAGTACTTC CASSQGPGVTVSPEQYF
TRBJ1-2 TRBV19 . . TGTGCCAGTAACGGGCAGGGCTTGGGTGGCTACACCTTC CASNGQGLGGYTF
TRBJ2-3 TRBV30 . TRBD2 TGTGCCTGGAACACAGCGGGGGGCACAGATACGCAGTATTTT CAWNTAGGTDTQYF
TRBJ1-4 TRBV30 once . TGTGCCTGGAGTGGGACGGGGTGGAATGAAAAACTGTTTTTT CAWSGTGWNEKLFF
TRBJ2-5 TRBV11-2 . . TGTGCCAGCAGCCCCACGGGCGGGGTTGGGGAGACCCAGTACTTC CASSPTGGVGETQYF
TRBJ2-1 TRBV5-1 once TRBD2 TGCGCCAGCAGCTTGAAAACCCTAGCGGGAGGGCCCCACAATGAGCAGTTCTTC CASSLKTLAGGPHNEQFF
TRBJ2-5 TRBV27 once . TGTGCCAGCTCCACGTGGGCAGGGGGGCGAGAGACCCAGTACTTC CASSTWAGGRETQYF
TRBJ2-7 TRBV30 . . TGTGCCTGGAGCGACCGCGGACGATCCTACGAGCAGTACTTC CAWSDRGRSYEQYF
TRBJ1-2 TRBV19 . . TGTGCCAGTAGTGAGCAGGGAGAGGTTCGTGGCTACACCTTC CASSEQGEVRGYTF
TRBJ1-1 TRBV9 . . TGTGCCAGCAGCGTAGGAGGTTCTACTGAAGCTTTCTTT CASSVGGSTEAFF